The entry below describes one T cell receptor (beta chain). Its target is not known. The sample belongs to a study of early T cells in non-severe SARS-CoV-2 infection. Across the study: Chains were unpaired, as sequencing was done on bulk RNA from unsorted whole blood. The study's findings and limits: Private and CD4 specificities were missed by VDJdb matching, which favored anti-spike CD8 responses.

Tagging with unique molecular identifiers was applied to individual cDNA molecules. TCRdb analysed the 5' RACE reads with MiXCR anew, one entry per CDR3 protein. The sample yields about 56,000 distinct CDR3 sequences, roughly 10% seen once. The junction had 3 bases not matched to a gene; V was cut back by 1 base and J by 0 bases. This CDR3 has 14 amino acids. Germline assignment: CDR1 SQVTM and CDR2 ANQGSEA. Sequencing was done on a sample of whole blood. The gene calls are TRBV29-1 and TRBJ2-7; 7 positions match TRBD1. The sequence was obtained from an adult who was a healthcare worker with PCR-confirmed SARS-CoV-2 infection or an uninfected control (not recorded which). In nucleotides, the CDR3 is TGCAGCGTTGAAGGCCGGGACAGCTCCTACGAGCAGTACTTC. This translates into CSVEGRDSSYEQYF.